A selection of T cell receptor beta chains follows, all from one sample in a study of cytomegalovirus exposure and HLA in healthy donors. The method was immunoSEQ multiplex PCR; TCRdb's version includes in-frame clones alone and lacks a portion of them. The table has around 180,000 clones, 65% to 85% seen once; the top ten hold 1.2%. Sequencing used PBMCs. All receptors come from a boy younger than 10 in good health and CMV-seronegative. CDR3s include the opening cysteine and the closing phenylalanine or tryptophan. A D gene is named only where the DNA matches it firmly. Expanded clones are given a class, and other clones once, few, many or no size at all.

.	once	TRBV7-2	TRBJ2-3	TGTGCCAGCAGCCCTGATAGTGGGAGGCAGACAGATACGCAGTATTTT	CASSPDSGRQTDTQYF
.	.	TRBV21-1	TRBJ1-5	TGTGCCAGCAACGCCTCCCTACAAAGACAGTATAATCAGCCCCAGCATTTT	CASNASLQRQYNQPQHF
.	once	TRBV5-6	TRBJ1-1	TGTGCCAGCAGCTTGGAAGGACACGGTCGCACTGAAGCTTTCTTT	CASSLEGHGRTEAFF
TRBD1	.	TRBV9	TRBJ2-2	TGTGCCAGCACGGACAGGGGGGATAACACCGGGGAGCTGTTTTTT	CASTDRGDNTGELFF
.	.	TRBV30	TRBJ2-2	TGTGCCTTAAGGACAGTCGCGAACACCGGGGAGCTGTTTTTT	CALRTVANTGELFF
TRBD2	.	TRBV6-5	TRBJ2-1	TGTGCCAGCAGTTACGACGGACTAGCGGGAAGGGATGAGCAGTTCTTC	CASSYDGLAGRDEQFF
.	.	TRBV21-1	TRBJ1-2	TGTGCCAGCAGCTTCCAATCCAGGACAGGGGGATATGGCTACACCTTC	CASSFQSRTGGYGYTF
TRBD1	.	TRBV7-9	TRBJ2-1	TGTGCCAGCAGCTTAGAGACAGGGGGCAAAAAATCCTACAATGAGCAGTTCTTC	CASSLETGGKKSYNEQFF
.	.	TRBV15	TRBJ2-1	TGTGCCACCAGCGCGCGACCCAGGGAGCAGTTCTTC	CATSARPREQFF
.	once	TRBV5-1	TRBJ1-1	TGCGCCAGCAGCTGGGCACGGAACACTGAAGCTTTCTTT	CASSWARNTEAFF
.	.	TRBV5-4	TRBJ2-5	TGTGCCAGCAGCTTGGCGGCAGGCCAAGAGACCCAGTACTTC	CASSLAAGQETQYF
TRBD1	.	TRBV5-1	TRBJ1-2	TGCGCCAGCAGCTTGGTGGCAGGGGGCGCCTATGGCTACACCTTC	CASSLVAGGAYGYTF
TRBD1	.	TRBV10-3	TRBJ1-4	TGTGCCATCAGTGCACAGGGGAATAATGAAAAACTGTTTTTT	CAISAQGNNEKLFF
.	few	TRBV5-6	TRBJ1-1	TGTGCCAGCAGCTTGGGAGCTGAAGCTTTCTTT	CASSLGAEAFF
.	.	TRBV29-1	TRBJ1-1	TGCAGCGTCGAATCAGGGGTCGACACTGAAGCTTTCTTT	CSVESGVDTEAFF
TRBD2	.	TRBV11-2	TRBJ2-3	TGTGCCAGCAGCTTACTGCCGGGAGGAACGGATACGCAGTATTTT	CASSLLPGGTDTQYF
TRBD1	once	TRBV28	TRBJ1-5	TGTGCCAGCAGTTGGACAGGGAGCAATCAGCCCCAGCATTTT	CASSWTGSNQPQHF
.	.	TRBV7-3	TRBJ2-2	TGTGCCAGCAGCTTATCAGCGGGCTACACCGGGGAGCTGTTTTTT	CASSLSAGYTGELFF
TRBD2	few	TRBV7-2	TRBJ2-3	TGTGCCAGCAGCTTAGAGAGAGGGACTAGTTCAGATACGCAGTATTTT	CASSLERGTSSDTQYF
TRBD2	.	TRBV4-1	TRBJ2-7	TGCGCCAGCAGTCGGCGGGAGACCACCTACGAGCAGTACTTC	CASSRRETTYEQYF
.	.	TRBV9	TRBJ2-1	TGTGCCAGCAGCGGGGGGGTTTACAATGAGCAGTTCTTC	CASSGGVYNEQFF
.	.	TRBV6-1	TRBJ1-2	TGTGCCAGCAGCCCTTCCCAGGGATTTGGCTACACCTTC	CASSPSQGFGYTF
.	.	TRBV7-3	TRBJ2-7	TGTGCCAGCAGCTTAAACCCGGGTCGGCCCTACGAGCAGTACTTC	CASSLNPGRPYEQYF
TRBD2	.	TRBV9	TRBJ2-3	TGTGCCAGCAGCGTAGAACTAGCGGGAGTAGGTACGCAGTATTTT	CASSVELAGVGTQYF
.	.	TRBV28	TRBJ1-5	TGTGCCAGCAGTCAAAATACCTGGGCCTCTCAGCCCCAGCATTTT	CASSQNTWASQPQHF
TRBD2	.	TRBV27	TRBJ2-3	TGTGCCAGCAGTCCCCCAGGACTAGCGGGGGTAGATACGCAGTATTTT	CASSPPGLAGVDTQYF
TRBD1	.	TRBV4-3	TRBJ2-6	TGCGCCAGCAGCCACCGCACAGGGGATGGGGCCAACGTCCTGACTTTC	CASSHRTGDGANVLTF
.	.	TRBV19	TRBJ1-5	TGTGCCAGTAGTGGATGGGGGGGCGCGAGCAATCAGCCCCAGCATTTT	CASSGWGGASNQPQHF
.	.	TRBV6-5	TRBJ1-2	TGTGCCAGCACCGGCACAGGGACCCAGGGTGGCTACACCTTC	CASTGTGTQGGYTF
.	.	TRBV6-5	TRBJ2-5	TGTGCCAGCAGTCTTGGACTTACCTCGACCCAGTACTTC	CASSLGLTSTQYF
TRBD1	.	TRBV11-2	TRBJ2-7	TGTGCCAGCAGCTTGATACGGGACAGGGCGTCCTACGAGCAGTACTTC	CASSLIRDRASYEQYF
TRBD2	.	TRBV7-8	TRBJ2-2	TGTGCCAGCAGCCCCCCGGTACTAGCGGGAAGGGCCGGGGAGCTGTTTTTT	CASSPPVLAGRAGELFF
.	.	TRBV11-2	TRBJ2-7	TGTGCCAGCAGCTTAGCCGGAGATTACGAGCAGTACTTC	CASSLAGDYEQYF